Following are 32 T cell receptor beta chains from one sample sequenced in a study of blood T cell repertoires in COVID-19. The protocol was immunoSEQ multiplex PCR, while the TCRdb copy is restricted to in-frame clones and leaves out a portion. This sample yields approximately 240,000 clones, of which about 80% are seen a single time; less than 2.5% belongs to the top ten. The source material was peripheral blood. These receptors came from an older woman with acute or convalescent COVID-19.

The chain employs TRBV27 and TRBJ1-6; D is unresolved. V dropped 5 bases and J dropped 0 bases, with 14 bases sitting between them. CDR1 and CDR2 from the germline V gene are MNHEY and SMNVEV (reference sequence). The CDR3 has 17 residues. In nucleotides, the CDR3 is TGTGCCAGCAGTGCGTCTATTAGGAGCTCCTATAATTCACCCCTCCACTTT. It is translated as CASSASIRSSYNSPLHF.

The rearrangement joins TRBV6-1 to TRBJ1-1; TRBD1 is a possible D gene (5 bases). The germline V and J ends were trimmed by 2 bases and 8 bases, with 6 bases remaining between them. This CDR3 spans 11 amino acids. The germline V gene has CDR1 MNHNS and CDR2 SASEGT. CDR3 residues: CASSEQGEAFF. In DNA, the CDR3 is TGTGCCAGCAGTGAACAGGGCGAAGCTTTCTTT.

The chain has TRBV15 and TRBJ1-6, with no clear D. The CDR3 sequence is 16 residues long. V was cut by 5 bases and J by 4 bases, with 15 bases left in between. The germline V gene has CDR1 LNHNV and CDR2 YYDKDF (reference sequence). This CDR3 is CATSERGFGYNSPLHF. CDR3 sequence (DNA): TGTGCCACCAGCGAGCGAGGGTTCGGGTATAATTCACCCCTCCACTTT.

The gene calls are TRBV7-9 and TRBJ2-1; the match to TRBD2 covers 8 bases. V trimming: 3 bases; J trimming: 7 bases; junction bases outside the gene matches: 11. This CDR3 has 16 residues. Germline V gene lookup returns CDR1 SEHNR and CDR2 FQNEAQ (reference sequence). The DNA for the CDR3 is TGTGCCAGCAGCTTTCGAGCGGGGGTAGATGGGAATGAGCAGTTCTTC. This translates into CASSFRAGVDGNEQFF.

V usage is TRBV4-1 and J usage is TRBJ2-2; the D gene is possibly TRBD2 (6 bases). CDR3 size: 17 residues. Germline V gene data show CDR1 as MGHRA and CDR2 as YSYEKL. Trimming removed 0 bases at V and 5 bases at J, with 16 bases between. This chain's CDR3 is CASSQDIELAETGELFF. CDR3 DNA: TGCGCCAGCAGCCAAGATATAGAACTAGCCGAGACCGGGGAGCTGTTTTTT.

This chain's CDR3 is CASSERTGGHGYTF. In DNA, the CDR3 is TGTGCCAGCAGCGAACGGACAGGGGGCCATGGCTACACCTTC. The chain carries TRBV3-1 (or the pseudogene TRBV3-2) and TRBJ1-2; 11 bases agree with TRBD1. The V and J ends lost 5 bases and 6 bases, in that order; junction bases with no gene match: 5. Looked up from germline, CDR1 is LGHDT and CDR2 is YNNKEL (reference sequence). This CDR3 contains 14 residues.

The chain employs TRBV6-5 and TRBJ1-1; D gene unclear. This CDR3 region has 11 residues. The germline CDR1 and CDR2 sequences are MNHEY and SVGAGI. V gave up 4 bases and J gave up 11 bases, with 11 bases separating them. In nucleotides, the CDR3 is TGTGCCAGCAGTTCCTATTCCAGGGCTTTCTTT. It translates to CASSSYSRAFF.

On this clone itself: The sample contains more than one DNA sequence encoding this CDR3. This chain connects TRBV2 to TRBJ1-1, with TRBD1 matching 7 bases. Germline CDR1 SNHLY, CDR2 FYNNEI. V lost 6 bases and J lost 2; bases outside the gene matches: 3. The CDR3 is made up of 13 amino acids. The CDR3 loop reads CASRGQTNTEAFF. The CDR3 bases are TGTGCCAGCAGGGGACAGACAAACACTGAAGCTTTCTTT.

V gene TRBV3-1 (or the pseudogene TRBV3-2) combines with J gene TRBJ2-1; 12 positions agree with TRBD2. This CDR3 has 18 residues. Germline CDR1 is LGHDT and CDR2 is YNNKEL (reference sequence). V lost 5 bases to trimming and J lost 1 base; unmatched junction nucleotides: 9. DNA of the CDR3: TGTGCCAGCAGCTCTATGGGACTAGCGGGCGAATCCTACAATGAGCAGTTCTTC. Amino acids: CASSSMGLAGESYNEQFF.

V gene TRBV9 combines with J gene TRBJ1-2; TRBD1 aligns across 9 bases. The CDR3 is 15 residues long. Germline V gives CDR1 SGDLS, CDR2 YYNGEE. The ends lost 0 bases at V and 8 bases at J; junction bases unmatched: 8. The CDR3 DNA reads as TGTGCCAGCAGCGTAGCCAACAGGGGGCTGGTCGGCTACACCTTC. This translates into CASSVANRGLVGYTF.

V gene TRBV5-5 combines with J gene TRBJ1-1; 7 nucleotides match TRBD1. This CDR3 contains 15 residues. J gave up 0 bases and V 2 bases, and 4 bases lay outside the gene matches. The V gene's germline CDR1 is SGHKS and CDR2 YYEKEE (reference sequence). Written as DNA, the CDR3 is TGTGCCAGCAGCTTAGAAGGGACAGTGAACACTGAAGCTTTCTTT. The encoded protein is CASSLEGTVNTEAFF.

Details on this clone: Other DNA sequences in this sample translate to the same CDR3. The V gene is TRBV3-1 (or the pseudogene TRBV3-2), the J gene TRBJ1-2; 9 nucleotides agree with TRBD1. Losses at the gene ends were 3 bases for V and 8 bases for J; bases not matched to a gene: 4. Germline CDR1 reads LGHDT; CDR2 reads YNNKEL (reference sequence). The CDR3 length is 13 residues. This CDR3 is CASSQGQGGGYTF. The CDR3 bases are TGTGCCAGCAGCCAGGGACAGGGAGGCGGCTACACCTTC.

This clone was observed many times. V is TRBV5-1 and J is TRBJ2-2; no clear D gene. Trimming left V 5 bases short and J 7 bases short, with 6 bases between. The CDR3 runs 11 residues. Germline V gene lookup returns CDR1 SGHRS and CDR2 YFSETQ. This CDR3 is CASRMSGELFF. The CDR3 DNA sequence: TGCGCCAGCAGGATGAGCGGGGAGCTGTTTTTT. The full variable domain, completed using reference TRBV5-1 and TRBJ2-2, is KAGVTQTPRYLIKTRGQQVTLSCSPISGHRSVSWYQQTPGQGLQFLFEYFSETQRNKGNFPGRFSGRQFSNSRSEMNVSTLELGDSALYLCASRMSGELFFGEGSRLTVL.

J is TRBJ2-7 and V is TRBV5-4; 8 bases align to TRBD2. Per the germline V gene, CDR1 is SGHNT and CDR2 is YYREEE (reference sequence). This CDR3 spans 15 amino acids. V dropped 0 bases and J dropped 2; count of bases not matched to a gene: 4. CDR3: CASSLDGGVTYEQYF. The CDR3 region has the DNA TGTGCCAGCAGCTTGGACGGGGGGGTGACCTACGAGCAGTACTTC. Full variable domain (outside the CDR3, taken from reference TRBV5-4 and TRBJ2-7): ETGVTQSPTHLIKTRGQQVTLRCSSQSGHNTVSWYQQALGQGPQFIFQYYREEENGRGNFPPRFSGLQFPNYSSELNVNALELDDSALYLCASSLDGGVTYEQYFGPGTRLTVT.

This sequence joins TRBV6-5 and TRBJ1-1; 7 bases are a match to TRBD1. Germline-derived CDR1 and CDR2 are MNHEY and SVGAGI. The V gene end was trimmed by 6 bases and the J gene end by 10 bases; junction bases not matched to a gene: 8. CDR3 length equals 12 residues. CDR3 DNA sequence: TGTGCCAGCAGCTCGGACAGGAAGGGAGCTTTCTTT. The encoded protein is CASSSDRKGAFF.

J is TRBJ1-3 and V is TRBV3-1 (or the pseudogene TRBV3-2), with 7 bases fitting TRBD1. In germline, CDR1 is LGHDT, CDR2 YNNKEL (reference sequence). The CDR3 sequence is 16 residues long. V was clipped by 4 bases and J by 2 bases; unmatched bases: 8. The chain's CDR3 is CASSPKTGTTGNTIYF. CDR3 nucleotide sequence: TGTGCCAGCAGCCCCAAGACAGGGACCACTGGAAACACCATATATTTT.

The chain links TRBV6-5 to TRBJ2-5, with D maybe TRBD1 (6 bases). Deletions cut 11 bases from V and 1 base from J, with 20 bases between. The germline CDR1 and CDR2 sequences are MNHEY and SVGAGI. The CDR3 extends over 15 amino acids. CDR3 sequence: CAGPPPGQLQETQYF. The CDR3 nucleotides are TGTGCCGGACCCCCCCCGGGACAACTCCAAGAGACCCAGTACTTC.

The chain uses TRBV21-1 and TRBJ1-1. TRBV21-1 is described as a pseudogene. The CDR3 is 16 residues long. CDR3 amino acids: CASSGGGTRWDTEAFF. CDR3 sequence (DNA): TGTGCCAGCAGCGGAGGAGGGACCCGGTGGGACACTGAAGCTTTCTTT.

The J gene is TRBJ1-1, the V gene TRBV12-3 or TRBV12-4; TRBD1 matches 7 bases. The CDR3 covers 12 residues. V shed 10 bases, J shed 6 bases, and the junction held 8 bases outside the gene matches. The CDR3: CAIKTGLSEAFF. CDR3 in DNA: TGTGCCATTAAGACAGGGCTTTCTGAAGCTTTCTTT.

This chain connects TRBV7-8 to TRBJ2-3, with 9 bases aligning to TRBD1. The CDR3 is 15 residues long. After removal of 4 bases from V and 6 bases from J, the junction contained 8 bases not matched to a gene. Germline CDR1 reads SGHVS; CDR2 reads FQNEAQ. The CDR3 reads CASSSTGGLGDTQYF. CDR3 DNA: TGTGCCAGCAGCTCCACAGGGGGCCTAGGGGATACGCAGTATTTT.

This clone has a single count. The rearrangement uses TRBV14 and TRBJ2-5; 9 nucleotides align to TRBD2. The germline V gene has CDR1 SGHDN and CDR2 FVKESK. This CDR3 comprises 19 residues. After removal of 11 bases from V and 0 bases from J, the junction contained 22 bases not matched to a gene. For the CDR3, the DNA is TGTGCCTTCCCCCAAAAGAGGTTAGCGGGGGTTCGCCACCAAGAGACCCAGTACTTC. Translating gives CAFPQKRLAGVRHQETQYF.

This clone showed up just a few times. The chain uses TRBV5-6 and TRBJ1-1; 12 bases map to TRBD1. The V gene end was trimmed by 1 base and the J gene end by 5 bases; junction bases not matched to a gene: 3. The CDR3 is made up of 15 amino acids. CDR1 SGHDT and CDR2 YYEEEE come from the germline V gene. The CDR3 loop is CASSLPGQGATEAFF. CDR3 DNA: TGTGCCAGCAGCTTGCCGGGACAGGGGGCTACTGAAGCTTTCTTT.

This chain joins TRBV5-1 and TRBJ1-2; D is unclear. Between the trimmed V and J ends, which lost 1 base and 3 bases, there was a span of 7 bases. Germline V gene sequence: CDR1 SGHRS, CDR2 YFSETQ. CDR3 length: 13 amino acids. DNA of the CDR3: TGCGCCAGCAGCTTGTCTGGGCACTATGGCTACACCTTC. This sequence encodes CASSLSGHYGYTF.

The CDR3 DNA reads as TGTGCCAGCAGTTACGAATATCGGGAGACCCAGTACTTC. Translating it yields CASSYEYRETQYF. V and J are TRBV6-2 or TRBV6-3 and TRBJ2-5; no clear D. The germline gives CDR1 MNHEY, CDR2 SVGEGT. Trimming cost V 2 bases and J 5 bases, with 9 bases left between them. This CDR3 spans 13 amino acids.

This clone was seen only once. The chain recombines TRBV3-1 (or the pseudogene TRBV3-2) with TRBJ1-2, with D perhaps matching TRBD1 (6 bases). Trimming removed 1 base from V and 8 bases from J, with 17 bases in between. The CDR3 consists of 15 residues. CDR1 and CDR2 from the germline V gene are LGHDT and YNNKEL (reference sequence). The CDR3 coding sequence is TGTGCCAGCAGCCAAGTTACAGGGCCCTCCTCCGGCTACACCTTC. It specifies CASSQVTGPSSGYTF.

This chain joins TRBV5-4 and TRBJ2-1; 12 bases fit TRBD2. V lost 5 bases, J lost 9 bases, and 12 bases stayed unmatched. Germline CDR1 is SGHNT and CDR2 is YYREEE (reference sequence). The CDR3 spans 16 residues. DNA of the CDR3: TGTGCCAGCAGACGGACTAGCGGGGATTTCTTTGGTGAGCAGTTCTTC. It encodes CASRRTSGDFFGEQFF.

V usage is TRBV30 and J usage is TRBJ1-5; no reliable D call. Germline values: CDR1 GTSNPN, CDR2 SVGIG (reference sequence). The CDR3 covers 13 residues. Deletions cut 1 base from V and 6 bases from J, with 10 bases between. CDR3 region: CAWSGGSGQPQHF. The CDR3 DNA reads as TGTGCCTGGAGTGGAGGGTCAGGTCAGCCCCAGCATTTT.

V usage is TRBV2 and J usage is TRBJ2-7; 7 bases are a match to TRBD1. V shed 6 bases, J shed 11 bases, and the junction held 13 bases outside the gene matches. The germline gives CDR1 SNHLY, CDR2 FYNNEI. CDR3 length equals 13 residues. The CDR3, as DNA: TGTGCCAGCAGGCCTGACCCGACAGGGCGGAAGTACTTC. Its translation: CASRPDPTGRKYF. Drawing the rest from reference TRBV2 and TRBJ2-7, the complete variable domain is EPEVTQTPSHQVTQMGQEVILRCVPISNHLYFYWYRQILGQKVEFLVSFYNNEISEKSEIFDDQFSVERPDGSNFTLKIRSTKLEDSAMYFCASRPDPTGRKYFGPGTRLTVT.

V is TRBV5-1 and J is TRBJ2-1; a possible D gene is TRBD2 (7 bases). Trimming removed 4 bases from V and 1 base from J, with 24 bases in between. Germline CDR1 and CDR2: SGHRS and YFSETQ. The CDR3 is 19 residues long. The CDR3: CASSGAGVGTKDSYNEQFF. In DNA, the CDR3 is TGCGCCAGCAGCGGGGCGGGGGTAGGGACAAAGGATTCCTACAATGAGCAGTTCTTC.

This clone was seen a few times. V usage is TRBV19 and J usage is TRBJ1-2; 7 bases match TRBD1. The CDR3 spans 15 residues. The junction had 10 bases not matched to a gene; V was cut back by 5 bases and J by 4 bases. CDR1 is LNHDA, CDR2 SQIVND, per germline (reference sequence). The CDR3 is CASSSQEQGSYGYTF. DNA for the CDR3: TGTGCCAGTAGTTCTCAAGAACAGGGGAGCTATGGCTACACCTTC.

V usage is TRBV9 and J usage is TRBJ2-2; the match to TRBD1 covers 10 bases. After removal of 0 bases from V and 7 bases from J, the junction contained 9 bases not matched to a gene. Germline CDR1 reads SGDLS; CDR2 reads YYNGEE. The CDR3 sequence is 17 residues long. In DNA form, the CDR3 reads TGTGCCAGCAGCGTAGGTTCGACAGGGGGCACGGGCGGGGAGCTGTTTTTT. Translated, it gives CASSVGSTGGTGGELFF.

This chain uses TRBV4-3 with TRBJ1-5; weak D call: TRBD1 (5 bases). This CDR3 has 15 residues. Deletions cut 0 bases from V and 0 bases from J, with 6 bases between. The germline CDR1 and CDR2 sequences are LGHNA and YSLEER. CDR3 bases: TGCGCCAGCAGCCAAGAGGGGCTTAGCAATCAGCCCCAGCATTTT. Protein sequence: CASSQEGLSNQPQHF.